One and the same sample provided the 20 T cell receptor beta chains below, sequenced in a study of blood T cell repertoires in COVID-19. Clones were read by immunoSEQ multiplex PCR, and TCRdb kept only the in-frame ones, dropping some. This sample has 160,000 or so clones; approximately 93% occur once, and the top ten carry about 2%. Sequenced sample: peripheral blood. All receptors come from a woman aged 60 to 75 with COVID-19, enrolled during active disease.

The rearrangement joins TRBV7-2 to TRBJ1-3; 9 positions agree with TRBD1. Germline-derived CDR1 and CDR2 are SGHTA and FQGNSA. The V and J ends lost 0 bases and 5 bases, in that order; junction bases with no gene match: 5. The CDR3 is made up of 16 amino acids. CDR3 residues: CASSLAPGQGRNTIYF. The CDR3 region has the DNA TGTGCCAGCAGCTTAGCTCCGGGACAGGGTAGAAACACCATATATTTT.

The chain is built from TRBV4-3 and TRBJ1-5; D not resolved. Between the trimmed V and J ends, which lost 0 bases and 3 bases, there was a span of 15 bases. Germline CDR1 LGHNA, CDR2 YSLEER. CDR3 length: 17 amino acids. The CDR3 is CASSQERWGGYNQPQHF. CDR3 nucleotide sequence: TGCGCCAGCAGCCAAGAAAGGTGGGGAGGTTACAATCAGCCCCAGCATTTT.

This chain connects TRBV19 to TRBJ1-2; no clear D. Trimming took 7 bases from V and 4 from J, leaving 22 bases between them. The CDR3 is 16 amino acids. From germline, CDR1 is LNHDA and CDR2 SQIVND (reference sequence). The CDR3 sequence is CASTLGGIREAYGYTF. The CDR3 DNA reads TGTGCCAGTACTCTTGGTGGCATTCGGGAAGCCTATGGCTACACCTTC.

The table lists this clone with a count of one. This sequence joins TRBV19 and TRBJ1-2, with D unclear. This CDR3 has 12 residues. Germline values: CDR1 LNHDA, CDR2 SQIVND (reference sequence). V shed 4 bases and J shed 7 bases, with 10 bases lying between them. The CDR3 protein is CASSTGLVGYTF. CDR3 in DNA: TGTGCCAGTAGTACAGGACTCGTTGGCTACACCTTC.

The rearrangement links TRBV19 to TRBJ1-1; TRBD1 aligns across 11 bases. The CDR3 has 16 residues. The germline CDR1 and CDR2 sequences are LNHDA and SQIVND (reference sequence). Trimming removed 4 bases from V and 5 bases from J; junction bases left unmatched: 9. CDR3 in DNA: TGTGCCAGTAGTAAAAGGACAGGGGGCGGATGGACTGAAGCTTTCTTT. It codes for CASSKRTGGGWTEAFF.

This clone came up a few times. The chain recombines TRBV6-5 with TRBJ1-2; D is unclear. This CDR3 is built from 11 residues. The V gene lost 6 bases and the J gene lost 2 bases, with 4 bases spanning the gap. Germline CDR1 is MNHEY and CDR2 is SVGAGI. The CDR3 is CASRQNYGYTF. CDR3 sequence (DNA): TGTGCCAGCAGACAGAACTATGGCTACACCTTC.

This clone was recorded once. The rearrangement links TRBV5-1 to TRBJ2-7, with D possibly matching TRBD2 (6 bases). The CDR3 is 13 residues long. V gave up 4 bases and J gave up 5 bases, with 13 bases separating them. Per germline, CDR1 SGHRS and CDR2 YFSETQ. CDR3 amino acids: CASSPRGGDEQYF. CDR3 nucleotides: TGCGCCAGCAGCCCCCGTGGAGGGGACGAGCAGTACTTC.

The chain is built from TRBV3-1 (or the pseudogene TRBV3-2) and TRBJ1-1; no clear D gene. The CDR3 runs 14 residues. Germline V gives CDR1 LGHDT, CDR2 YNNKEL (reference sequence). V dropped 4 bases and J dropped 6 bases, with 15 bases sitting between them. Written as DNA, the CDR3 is TGTGCCAGCAGCCTACAGTCTACAGTCGCTGAAGCTTTCTTT. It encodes CASSLQSTVAEAFF.

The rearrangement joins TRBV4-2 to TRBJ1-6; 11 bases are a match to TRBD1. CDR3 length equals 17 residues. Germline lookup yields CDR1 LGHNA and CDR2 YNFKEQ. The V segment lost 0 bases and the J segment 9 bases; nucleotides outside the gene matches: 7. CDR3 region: CASSQDGTGGSSSPLHF. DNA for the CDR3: TGTGCCAGCAGCCAAGACGGGACAGGGGGGTCTAGTTCACCCCTCCACTTT.

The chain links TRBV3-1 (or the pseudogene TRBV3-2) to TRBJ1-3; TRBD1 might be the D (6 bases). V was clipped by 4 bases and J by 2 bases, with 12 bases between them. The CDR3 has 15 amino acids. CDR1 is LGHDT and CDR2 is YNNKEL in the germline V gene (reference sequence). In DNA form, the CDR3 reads TGTGCCAGCAGCCTGAGGACAGATCCTGGAAACACCATATATTTT. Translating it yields CASSLRTDPGNTIYF.

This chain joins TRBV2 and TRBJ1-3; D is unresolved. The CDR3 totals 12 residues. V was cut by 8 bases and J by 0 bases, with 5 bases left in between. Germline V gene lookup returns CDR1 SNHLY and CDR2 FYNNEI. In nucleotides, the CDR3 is TGTGCCAGCCACAGCTCTGGAAACACCATATATTTT. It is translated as CASHSSGNTIYF.

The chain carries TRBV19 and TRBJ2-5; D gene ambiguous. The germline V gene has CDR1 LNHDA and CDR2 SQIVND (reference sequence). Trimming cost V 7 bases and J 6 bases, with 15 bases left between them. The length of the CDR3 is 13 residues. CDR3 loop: CASTPHSRKTQYF. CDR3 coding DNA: TGTGCCAGTACCCCTCACAGTCGGAAGACCCAGTACTTC.

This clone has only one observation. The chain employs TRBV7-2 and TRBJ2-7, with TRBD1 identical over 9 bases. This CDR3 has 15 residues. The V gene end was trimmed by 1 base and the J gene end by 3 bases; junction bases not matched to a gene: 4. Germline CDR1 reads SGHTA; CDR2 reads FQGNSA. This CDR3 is CASSLVGQGNYEQYF. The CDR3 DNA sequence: TGTGCCAGCAGCTTAGTGGGACAGGGCAACTACGAGCAGTACTTC.

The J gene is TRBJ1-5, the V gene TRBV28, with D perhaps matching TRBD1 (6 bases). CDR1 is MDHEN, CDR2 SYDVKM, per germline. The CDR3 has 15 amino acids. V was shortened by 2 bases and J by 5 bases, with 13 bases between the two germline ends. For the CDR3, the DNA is TGTGCCAGCAGTTTAAGGGCAGGGGCTCATCAGCCCCAGCATTTT. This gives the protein CASSLRAGAHQPQHF.

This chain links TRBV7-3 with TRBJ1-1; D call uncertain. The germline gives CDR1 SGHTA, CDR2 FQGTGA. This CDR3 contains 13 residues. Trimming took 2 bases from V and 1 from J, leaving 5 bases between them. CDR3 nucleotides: TGTGCCAGCAGCTTAGCGCAGAACACTGAAGCTTTCTTT. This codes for CASSLAQNTEAFF.

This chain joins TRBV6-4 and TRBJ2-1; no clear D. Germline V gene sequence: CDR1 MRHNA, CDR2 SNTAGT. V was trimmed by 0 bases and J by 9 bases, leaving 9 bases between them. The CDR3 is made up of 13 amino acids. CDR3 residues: CASSDSSSAEQFF. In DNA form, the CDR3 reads TGTGCCAGCAGTGACTCGTCTAGTGCTGAGCAGTTCTTC.

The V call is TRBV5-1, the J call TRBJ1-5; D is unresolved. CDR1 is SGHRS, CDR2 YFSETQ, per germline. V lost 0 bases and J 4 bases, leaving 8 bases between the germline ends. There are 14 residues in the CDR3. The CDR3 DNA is TGCGCCAGCAGCTTGGATTCCCAAAATCAGCCCCAGCATTTT. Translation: CASSLDSQNQPQHF. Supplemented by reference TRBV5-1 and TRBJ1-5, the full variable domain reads KAGVTQTPRYLIKTRGQQVTLSCSPISGHRSVSWYQQTPGQGLQFLFEYFSETQRNKGNFPGRFSGRQFSNSRSEMNVSTLELGDSALYLCASSLDSQNQPQHFGDGTRLSIL.

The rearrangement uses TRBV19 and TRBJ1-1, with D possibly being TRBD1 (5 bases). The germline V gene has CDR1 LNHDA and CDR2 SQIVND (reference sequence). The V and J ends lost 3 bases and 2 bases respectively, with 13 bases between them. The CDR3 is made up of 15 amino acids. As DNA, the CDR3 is TGTGCCAGTAGTATTCAAGGGGTTGGAAACACTGAAGCTTTCTTT. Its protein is CASSIQGVGNTEAFF.

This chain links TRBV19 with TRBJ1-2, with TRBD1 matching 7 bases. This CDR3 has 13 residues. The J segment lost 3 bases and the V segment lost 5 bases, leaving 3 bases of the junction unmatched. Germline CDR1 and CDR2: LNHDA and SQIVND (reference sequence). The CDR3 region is CASSVGGDYGYTF. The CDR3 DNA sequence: TGTGCCAGTAGTGTAGGGGGCGACTATGGCTACACCTTC.

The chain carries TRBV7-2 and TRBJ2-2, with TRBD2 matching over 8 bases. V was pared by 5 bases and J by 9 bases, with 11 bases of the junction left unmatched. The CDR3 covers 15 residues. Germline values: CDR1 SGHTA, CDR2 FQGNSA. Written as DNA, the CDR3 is TGTGCCAGCAGCGATGGACTAGCCCGCCGCCGGGAGCTGTTTTTT. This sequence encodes CASSDGLARRRELFF. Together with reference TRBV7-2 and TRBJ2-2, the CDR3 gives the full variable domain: GAGVSQSPSNKVTEKGKDVELRCDPISGHTALYWYRQSLGQGLEFLIYFQGNSAPDKSGLPSDRFSAERTGGSVSTLTIQRTQQEDSAVYLCASSDGLARRRELFFGEGSRLTVL.